This T cell receptor beta chain was captured by sequencing in a study of cytomegalovirus exposure and HLA in healthy donors. Findings of the study overall: Sequencing depth across donors, presence/absence analyses assumed, was roughly uniform. When a later analysis was performed, an Asian-associated ancestry cluster reportedly had fewer N-insertions than the roughly 700-donor mean.

It was with 60 Vbeta and 13 Jbeta primers that the PCR ran. TCRdb's table, derived via immunoSEQ multiplex PCR, lists solely in-frame clones and lacks some. Counted here are 200,000 to 250,000 clones, approximately 83% occurring once; the ten biggest clones make up approximately 1.4%. Germline V lookup: CDR1 MNHEY, CDR2 SVGAGI. The CDR3 sequence is 15 residues long. The J segment lost 6 bases and the V segment lost 6 bases, leaving 8 bases of the junction unmatched. About this clone itself: Its cognate antigen is unknown.

The chain recombines TRBV6-5 with TRBJ2-1, with 10 bases lining up with TRBD2. The sequenced sample was PBMCs. This clonotype was sampled from a girl aged 5-17 years in good health and CMV-seronegative. The CDR3 here is CASRIGLAATNEQFF. The DNA for the CDR3 is TGTGCCAGCAGGATCGGACTAGCGGCGACCAATGAGCAGTTCTTC.